This T cell receptor (beta chain) was observed in a study of T cells in localized non-small cell lung cancer. This CDR3 contains 15 residues. V trimming: 5 bases; J trimming: 0 bases; junction bases outside the gene matches: 6. Germline-derived CDR1 and CDR2 are SGHRS and YFSETQ. A word on this clone: Its antigen is as yet unknown.

Sequencing was performed with immunoSEQ multiplex PCR; in TCRdb, only in-frame clones are kept and a portion is missing. In the table there are 35,000 to 45,000 clones, over 75% of which are singletons. Findings and caveats of the study: Median approximately 61 top-100 tumor clones were shared with paired adjacent lung. Overall survival was longer when the density of T cells in the blood was higher. Sequencing was limited to one tumor region, leaving the possibility of heterogeneity open.

The chain uses TRBV5-1 and TRBJ2-3; 7 bases match TRBD1. The TCR comes from a male donor aged 60 or older with stage III squamous cell lung carcinoma. The sequences come from peripheral blood, collected before any cancer treatment. The CDR3 DNA follows: TGCGCCAGCAGATCGACAGGGCTTAGCACAGATACGCAGTATTTT. Its protein is CASRSTGLSTDTQYF.